This is a list of T cell receptor beta chains from one sample in a study of T-cell reconstitution after alpha-beta-depleted transplantation in children. TCRdb fed the PCR reads into MiXCR, producing one record per CDR3 protein. The sample includes about 340,000 distinct CDR3 sequences, roughly 15% of them seen just once. The sample here was PBMCs, taken from the stem cell graft. Every receptor here comes from a human donor who donated a stem cell graft to a child with Fanconi anemia. Each CDR3 is given with its conserved first and last residue. The order of the fields is J gene, D gene, clone size, V gene, CDR3 length, CDR3 protein, CDR3 DNA. The D gene is left open where the match is weak. Rows give clone size only sometimes, using once, few, many, or a class for an expanded clone.

>TRBJ1-6|NA|NA|TRBV6-5|16
CASSSEDSTDNSPLHF
TGTGCCAGCAGTTCCGAGGACAGTACGGATAATTCACCCCTCCACTTT
>TRBJ2-1|TRBD2|few|TRBV27|14
CASKGLAGGFEQFF
TGTGCCAGCAAGGGACTAGCGGGGGGTTTTGAGCAGTTCTTC
>TRBJ1-5|NA|few|TRBV7-3|16
CASSSHQGRCNQPQHF
TGTGCCAGCAGCTCCCATCAGGGTAGATGCAATCAGCCCCAGCATTTT
>TRBJ1-2|NA|few|TRBV25-1|11
CASSAGYGYTF
TGTGCCAGCAGTGCCGGATATGGCTACACCTTC
>TRBJ2-5|TRBD1|many|TRBV29-1|16
CSVGVGQGMGQETQYF
TGCAGCGTTGGGGTCGGACAGGGAATGGGGCAAGAGACCCAGTACTTC
>TRBJ1-5|NA|NA|TRBV12-5|15
CASARSLQGNQPQHF
TGTGCTAGTGCCCGTTCACTCCAGGGCAATCAGCCCCAGCATTTT
>TRBJ1-1|NA|many|TRBV12-3/TRBV12-4|14
CASSNGLPGTEAFF
TGTGCCAGCAGTAACGGACTACCGGGGACTGAAGCTTTCTTT
>TRBJ2-1|NA|many|TRBV29-1|16
CSVSLGPPGYLNEQFF
TGCAGCGTTTCTTTAGGGCCCCCGGGGTATTTGAATGAGCAGTTCTTC
>TRBJ1-1|NA|many|TRBV7-9|13
CASSLEGGTEAFF
TGTGCCAGCAGCTTAGAAGGGGGCACTGAAGCTTTCTTT
>TRBJ2-1|NA|many|TRBV29-1|13
CSVEENRYNEQFF
TGCAGCGTTGAAGAAAACAGATACAATGAGCAGTTCTTC
>TRBJ1-3|NA|NA|TRBV5-5|16
CASSRNPSLSGNTIYF
TGTGCCAGCAGCCGAAACCCAAGCTTGTCTGGAAACACCATATATTTT
>TRBJ1-3|NA|NA|TRBV10-3|15
CAITQGVGPGNTIYF
TGTGCCATCACTCAGGGTGTAGGGCCTGGAAACACCATATATTTT
>TRBJ2-7|TRBD2|NA|TRBV7-2|14
CASRQTSGSYEQYF
TGTGCCAGCAGGCAGACTAGCGGCTCCTACGAGCAGTACTTC
>TRBJ1-1|NA|few|TRBV5-1|13
CASSSRAVTEAFF
TGCGCCAGCAGCTCTAGGGCGGTCACTGAAGCTTTCTTT
>TRBJ2-1|TRBD1|few|TRBV11-2|15
CASSYDRGSYNEQFF
TGTGCCAGCAGCTACGACAGGGGTTCCTACAATGAGCAGTTCTTC
>TRBJ2-3|TRBD2|NA|TRBV7-2|15
CASSLAGGFTDTQYF
TGTGCCAGCAGCCTAGCGGGGGGATTCACAGATACGCAGTATTTT
>TRBJ2-3|TRBD2|NA|TRBV28|15
CASSFAGGPGDTQYF
TGTGCCAGCAGTTTTGCGGGGGGGCCGGGAGATACGCAGTATTTT
>TRBJ1-1|NA|NA|TRBV18|14
CASSVGRERPEAFF
TGTGCCAGCTCCGTGGGCAGGGAGCGCCCTGAAGCTTTCTTT
>TRBJ1-1|NA|many|TRBV12-3/TRBV12-4|14
CASSLAGGITEAFF
TGTGCCAGCAGTTTAGCGGGGGGGATCACTGAAGCTTTCTTT
>TRBJ1-2|NA|few|TRBV28|15
CATSFGGGDNYGYTF
TGTGCCACGAGTTTCGGCGGGGGCGATAACTATGGCTACACCTTC
>TRBJ2-3|TRBD1|few|TRBV7-4|16
CASSKGQGQGPDTQYF
TGTGCCAGCAGCAAAGGACAGGGACAAGGACCAGATACGCAGTATTTT
>TRBJ1-1|NA|many|TRBV12-3/TRBV12-4|14
CASSPRNLNTEAFF
TGTGCCAGCAGTCCCCGGAACCTGAACACTGAAGCTTTCTTT
>TRBJ1-3|NA|many|TRBV5-1|13
CASSLEAGNTIYF
TGCGCCAGCAGCTTGGAGGCTGGAAACACCATATATTTT
>TRBJ1-5|NA|NA|TRBV19|15
CASSREVTQIQPQHF
TGTGCCAGTTCGCGCGAGGTGACACAGATTCAGCCCCAGCATTTT
>TRBJ1-6|NA|NA|TRBV6-5|17
CASSYVSGSSYNSPLHF
TGTGCCAGCAGTTACGTATCAGGGAGCTCCTATAATTCACCCCTCCACTTT
>TRBJ1-1|TRBD1|NA|TRBV10-3|15
CAISEGQGGGTEAFF
TGTGCCATCTCCGAGGGACAGGGGGGGGGGACTGAAGCTTTCTTT
>TRBJ2-2|TRBD1|once|TRBV7-8|16
CASSLEGTGATGELFF
TGTGCCAGCAGCTTAGAGGGGACAGGGGCGACCGGGGAGCTGTTTTTT
>TRBJ2-1|TRBD2|NA|TRBV4-2|17
CASSQDQRGGARNEQFF
TGTGCCAGCAGCCAAGATCAGCGCGGGGGGGCGAGGAATGAGCAGTTCTTC
>TRBJ1-2|NA|few|TRBV3-1|14
CASSQGTGGYGYTF
TGTGCCAGCAGCCAAGGAACGGGGGGCTATGGCTACACCTTC
>TRBJ1-1|NA|NA|TRBV7-6|15
CASSPRRDVGTEAFF
TGTGCCAGCAGCCCCCGCCGGGACGTCGGTACTGAAGCTTTCTTT
>TRBJ2-1|NA|many|TRBV11-3|19
CASSLGGSRSRLGLNEQFF
TGTGCCAGCAGCTTAGGGGGGTCCAGGTCCCGCCTCGGGCTCAATGAGCAGTTCTTC
>TRBJ2-5|TRBD1|once|TRBV7-3|15
CASSPRTGPQETQYF
TGTGCCAGCAGCCCGAGGACAGGGCCCCAAGAGACCCAGTACTTC
>TRBJ1-6|NA|few|TRBV7-3|15
CASSSSGSRASPLHF
TGTGCCAGCAGCTCATCCGGGTCCCGGGCTTCACCCCTCCACTTT
>TRBJ2-7|TRBD2|NA|TRBV9|14
CASSVSGGASEQYF
TGTGCCAGCAGCGTCAGCGGGGGGGCTAGCGAGCAGTACTTC
>TRBJ1-5|NA|many|TRBV2|13
CASSADRDQPQHF
TGTGCCAGCAGTGCCGACAGAGACCAGCCCCAGCATTTT
>TRBJ2-1|TRBD1|many|TRBV24-1|15
CATSAGGFSYNEQFF
TGTGCCACCAGCGCAGGGGGTTTCTCCTACAATGAGCAGTTCTTC
>TRBJ1-3|NA|NA|TRBV20-1|14
CSARPPGSPNTIYF
TGCAGTGCTAGACCCCCCGGGTCGCCGAACACCATATATTTT
>TRBJ2-2|TRBD2|many|TRBV12-3/TRBV12-4|14
CASSPGGLPGELFF
TGTGCCAGCAGCCCGGGGGGGCTCCCCGGGGAGCTGTTTTTT
>TRBJ1-2|NA|NA|TRBV4-1|15
CASSQPRDTDYGYTF
TGCGCCAGCAGCCAACCGAGGGACACTGACTATGGCTACACCTTC
>TRBJ2-5|NA|NA|TRBV11-3|13
CASSLSHQETQYF
TGTGCCAGCAGCTTATCACACCAAGAGACCCAGTACTTC
>TRBJ2-1|NA|many|TRBV4-3|12
CASSQGVDEQFF
TGCGCCAGCAGCCAAGGGGTTGATGAGCAGTTCTTC